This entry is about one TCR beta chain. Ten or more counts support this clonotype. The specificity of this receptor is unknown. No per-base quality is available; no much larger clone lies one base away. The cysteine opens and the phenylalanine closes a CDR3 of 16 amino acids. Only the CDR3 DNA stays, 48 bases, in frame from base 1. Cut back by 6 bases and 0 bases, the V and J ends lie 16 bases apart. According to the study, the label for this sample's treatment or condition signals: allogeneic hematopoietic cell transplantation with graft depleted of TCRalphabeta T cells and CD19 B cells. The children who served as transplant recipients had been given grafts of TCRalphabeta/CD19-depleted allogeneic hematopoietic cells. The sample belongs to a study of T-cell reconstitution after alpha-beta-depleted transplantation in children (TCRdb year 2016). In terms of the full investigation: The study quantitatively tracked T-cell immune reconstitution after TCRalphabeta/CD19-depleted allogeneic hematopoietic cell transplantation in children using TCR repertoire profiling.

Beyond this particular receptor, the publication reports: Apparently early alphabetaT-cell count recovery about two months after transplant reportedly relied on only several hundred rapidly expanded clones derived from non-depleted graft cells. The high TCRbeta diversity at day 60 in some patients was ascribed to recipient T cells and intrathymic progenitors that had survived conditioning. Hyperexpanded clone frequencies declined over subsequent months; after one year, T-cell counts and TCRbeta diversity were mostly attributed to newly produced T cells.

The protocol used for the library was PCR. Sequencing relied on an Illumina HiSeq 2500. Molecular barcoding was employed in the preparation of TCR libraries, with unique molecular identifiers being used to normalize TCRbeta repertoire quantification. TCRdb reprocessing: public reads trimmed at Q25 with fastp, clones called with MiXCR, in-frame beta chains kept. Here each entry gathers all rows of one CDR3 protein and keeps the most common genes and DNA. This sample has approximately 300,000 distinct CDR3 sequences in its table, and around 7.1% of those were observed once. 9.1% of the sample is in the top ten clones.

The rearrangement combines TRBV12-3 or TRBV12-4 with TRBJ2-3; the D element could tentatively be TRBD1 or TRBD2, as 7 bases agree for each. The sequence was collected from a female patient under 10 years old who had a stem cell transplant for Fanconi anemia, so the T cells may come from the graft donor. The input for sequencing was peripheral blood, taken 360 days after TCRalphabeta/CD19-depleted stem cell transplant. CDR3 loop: CASSLDREGSTDTQYF. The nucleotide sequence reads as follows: TGTGCCAGCAGCCTAGACAGGGAGGGGAGCACAGATACGCAGTATTTT.